A single sample gave rise to the 9 T cell receptor beta chains below, sequenced in a study of cytomegalovirus exposure and HLA in healthy donors. The primer mix had 60 Vbeta and 13 Jbeta primers. Clones were sequenced by immunoSEQ multiplex PCR, and TCRdb holds only the in-frame ones, with some missing. In the table there are about 160,000 clones, about three quarters of which are singletons. Sequenced material: PBMCs. These receptor sequences come from a woman aged 30 to 39 in good health and CMV-seronegative.

V and J are TRBV13 and TRBJ2-7; D possibly corresponds to TRBD1 (6 bases). Per germline, CDR1 PRHDT and CDR2 FYEKMQ (reference sequence). Trimming shortened V by 5 bases and J by 5 bases, and 16 bases separated the two germline ends. The CDR3 consists of 14 residues. CDR3 loop: CASSPRDTFDEQYF. In DNA form, the CDR3 reads TGTGCCAGCAGCCCCCGGGACACCTTTGACGAGCAGTACTTC.

This clone is a singleton in its sample. J is TRBJ2-7 and V is TRBV6-5, with TRBD2 matching over 8 bases. The CDR3 length is 14 residues. V lost 5 bases to trimming and J lost 2 bases; unmatched junction nucleotides: 5. CDR1 and CDR2 (germline): MNHEY, SVGAGI. CDR3 amino acids: CASSIRGGPYEQYF. CDR3 bases: TGTGCCAGCAGTATCCGGGGGGGCCCCTACGAGCAGTACTTC.

A word on this clone: An end of the junction does not agree with germline; a read error may underlie this. The J gene is TRBJ1-2, the V gene TRBV4-1; maybe TRBD1 (5 bases). The germline gives CDR1 MGHRA, CDR2 YSYEKL. The CDR3 contains 15 residues. CDR3 sequence: CASNQPEAGPYGYTF. The DNA for the CDR3 is TGCGCCAGCAACCAACCCGAAGCGGGGCCCTATGGCTACACCTTC.

The chain recombines TRBV7-2 with TRBJ2-3; TRBD1 agrees at 9 bases. The CDR3 is 13 amino acids. Germline V gene lookup returns CDR1 SGHTA and CDR2 FQGNSA. Trimming took 5 bases from V and 5 from J; bases not matched to a gene: 2. Here the CDR3 reads CASSRDRVDTQYF. DNA of the CDR3: TGTGCCAGCAGCCGGGACAGGGTAGATACGCAGTATTTT.

This clone was seen a handful of times. The chain links TRBV13 to TRBJ1-1; D remains ambiguous. Germline V lookup: CDR1 PRHDT, CDR2 FYEKMQ (reference sequence). V lost 5 bases and J 4 bases, leaving 11 bases between the germline ends. There are 13 residues in the CDR3. CDR3: CASSPKPPTEAFF. In DNA, the CDR3 is TGTGCCAGCAGCCCTAAACCCCCCACTGAAGCTTTCTTT. The variable domain in full, with the rest retrieved from reference TRBV13 and TRBJ1-1, is AAGVIQSPRHLIKEKRETATLKCYPIPRHDTVYWYQQGPGQDPQFLISFYEKMQSDKGSIPDRFSAQQFSDYHSELNMSSLELGDSALYFCASSPKPPTEAFFGQGTRLTVV.

This chain links TRBV5-1 with TRBJ1-1; 8 bases line up with TRBD1. Germline trimming cut 2 bases from V and 4 bases from J; bases unmatched to any gene: 4. This CDR3 region has 14 residues. From germline, CDR1 is SGHRS and CDR2 YFSETQ. The CDR3 nucleotides read TGCGCCAGCAGCTTTCGCAGGGGGCTCACTGAAGCTTTCTTT. Amino acid sequence: CASSFRRGLTEAFF. The full variable domain, completed using reference TRBV5-1 and TRBJ1-1, is KAGVTQTPRYLIKTRGQQVTLSCSPISGHRSVSWYQQTPGQGLQFLFEYFSETQRNKGNFPGRFSGRQFSNSRSEMNVSTLELGDSALYLCASSFRRGLTEAFFGQGTRLTVV.

The CDR3 loop reads CATSRESPRGPSYEQYF. CDR3 bases: TGTGCCACCAGCAGAGAGTCCCCGAGGGGGCCGTCCTACGAGCAGTACTTC. The rearrangement links TRBV15 to TRBJ2-7; 7 nucleotides line up with TRBD1. With V trimmed by 0 bases and J by 1 base, 9 bases remained unmatched. The CDR3 extends over 17 amino acids. Germline V gene sequence: CDR1 LNHNV, CDR2 YYDKDF (reference sequence).

The count of this clone is one. J is TRBJ2-7 and V is TRBV7-9; D gene ambiguous. Germline V gives CDR1 SEHNR, CDR2 FQNEAQ (reference sequence). V lost 2 bases and J 3 bases, leaving 8 bases between the germline ends. The CDR3 contains 13 residues. The CDR3 sequence is CASSLMGSYEQYF. Here the CDR3 DNA reads TGTGCCAGCAGCTTAATGGGCAGCTACGAGCAGTACTTC.

This sequence joins TRBV27 and TRBJ1-3; 7 bases align to TRBD1. The length of the CDR3 is 16 residues. Germline V gene lookup returns CDR1 MNHEY and CDR2 SMNVEV (reference sequence). With V trimmed by 5 bases and J by 4 bases, 11 bases remained unmatched. CDR3 in amino acids: CASSPTRTGQGNTIYF. In DNA, the CDR3 is TGTGCCAGCAGTCCGACTCGGACAGGACAGGGAAACACCATATATTTT.